A selection of T cell receptor beta chains follows, all from one sample in a study of neoadjuvant anti-PD-1 for oral cavity cancer. Profiling relied on immunoSEQ multiplex PCR, and the TCRdb table lists in-frame clones only, not all of them. Of about 12,000 clones listed, 70% to 75% are singletons. This material consisted of PBMCs, taken after nivolumab (anti-PD-1) treatment. These receptor sequences come from a person between 35 and 79 years old with oral cavity squamous cell carcinoma. CDR3s include the opening cysteine and the closing phenylalanine or tryptophan. The D gene is left open where the match is weak. Clone size appears in some rows only: once, few, many, or a class for an expanded clone.

V	D	J	size	DNA	CDR3
TRBV11-2	TRBD2	TRBJ2-3	.	TGTGCCAGCAGTGCGCTAGCGGGAGTCGGCGATACGCAGTATTTT	CASSALAGVGDTQYF
TRBV7-9	TRBD1	TRBJ1-2	.	TGTGCCAGCAGCTCCCCCCAGGGGGGGGACTATGGCTACACCTTC	CASSSPQGGDYGYTF
TRBV11-2	.	TRBJ2-4	.	TGTGCCAGCAGCACCCGATGGGAGGGGGACATTCAGTACTTC	CASSTRWEGDIQYF
TRBV5-1	.	TRBJ2-1	.	TGCGCCAGCAGCTCGTCGGGTGAGCAGTTCTTC	CASSSSGEQFF
TRBV7-6	.	TRBJ2-1	.	TGTGCCAGCAGCTTTCGACCACTATTAAACTACAATGAGCAGTTCTTC	CASSFRPLLNYNEQFF
TRBV7-2	TRBD2	TRBJ2-3	.	TGTGCCAGCAGTCGCCGACTAGCGGGATTGACAGATACGCAGTATTTT	CASSRRLAGLTDTQYF
TRBV18	TRBD1	TRBJ1-2	.	TGTGCCAGCTCACCCGACAGGGACTATGGCTACACCTTC	CASSPDRDYGYTF
TRBV30	.	TRBJ2-5	.	TGTGCCTGGAGTAGGTACGGGGAGACCCAGTACTTC	CAWSRYGETQYF
TRBV6-1	.	TRBJ1-2	.	TGTGCCAGCAGTGAAGTCCTCAGGGGTGGAGACTATGGCTACACCTTC	CASSEVLRGGDYGYTF
TRBV28	.	TRBJ1-1	.	TGTGCCAGCAGTATGTGGAACACTGAAGCTTTCTTT	CASSMWNTEAFF
TRBV6-6	.	TRBJ2-7	.	TGTGCCAGCAGTTACTCGGCGGGATACTACGAGCAGTACTTC	CASSYSAGYYEQYF
TRBV11-2	.	TRBJ2-3	.	TGTGCCAGCAGCTTAGGTCTCGGGGGGGGACAGGGCACAGATACGCAGTATTTT	CASSLGLGGGQGTDTQYF
TRBV30	.	TRBJ1-5	.	TGTGCCTGGAGTGTACAGGGAAATCAGCCCCAGCATTTT	CAWSVQGNQPQHF
TRBV10-3	.	TRBJ2-6	.	TGTGCCATCAGTGCAAGGGGGAGAGGCTCTGGGGCCAACGTCCTGACTTTC	CAISARGRGSGANVLTF
TRBV9	.	TRBJ2-1	.	TGTGCCAGCAGCGAGGGCCTTCTGAGCTCCTACAATGAGCAGTTCTTC	CASSEGLLSSYNEQFF
TRBV7-6	.	TRBJ1-3	.	TGTGCCAGCAGCGCCCTGTTTCGCTCTGGAAACACCATATATTTT	CASSALFRSGNTIYF
TRBV6-5	.	TRBJ2-1	.	TGTGCCAGCAGTTCGACCGCCGGGACCCTGGGGGAGCAGTTCTTC	CASSSTAGTLGEQFF
TRBV10-3	.	TRBJ1-1	few	TGTGCCATCAGTGACGTGGTGCGGGACACTGAAGCTTTCTTT	CAISDVVRDTEAFF
TRBV28	.	TRBJ2-7	.	TGTGCCAGCAGTTTAGCCCGAACTGGACATGTGAGGAAAGAGCAGTACTTC	CASSLARTGHVRKEQYF
TRBV4-1	.	TRBJ2-2	.	TGCGCCAGCAGTGTAACACGTGGGGAGCTGTTTTTT	CASSVTRGELFF
TRBV6-4	.	TRBJ1-2	.	TGTGCCAGCAGGGCTTACCTTGGGCGGGACTATGGCTACACCTTC	CASRAYLGRDYGYTF
TRBV9	.	TRBJ2-7	.	TGTGCCAGCAGCGTAGGGTCTTTAAGCTCCTACGAGCAGTACTTC	CASSVGSLSSYEQYF
TRBV9	.	TRBJ2-3	.	TGTGCCAGTAGGGGGGGCAGCACAGATACGCAGTATTTT	CASRGGSTDTQYF
TRBV4-2	TRBD1	TRBJ2-7	.	TGTGCCAGCAGCGAGAGGGGGCAGGCCTCCTACGAGCAGTACTTC	CASSERGQASYEQYF
TRBV20-1	.	TRBJ2-7	.	TGCAGTGCCATTCCTTCTCGGGAGCAGTACTTC	CSAIPSREQYF
TRBV5-1	TRBD1	TRBJ1-6	.	TGCGCCAGCAGCGTCGGACAGGGGTCAGCCCTCCACTTT	CASSVGQGSALHF
TRBV15	TRBD1	TRBJ1-2	.	TGTGCCACCAGCAGATCCGGGACAGGGGCCTATGGCTACACCTTC	CATSRSGTGAYGYTF
TRBV25-1	.	TRBJ2-6	.	TGTGCCAGCAGTGAATGGGCACTCTCTGGGGCCAACGTCCTGACTTTC	CASSEWALSGANVLTF
TRBV11-2	.	TRBJ1-5	.	TGTGCCAGCAGCTTAGATTCAGGGTATCAGCCCCAGCATTTT	CASSLDSGYQPQHF
TRBV6-5	TRBD2	TRBJ2-7	.	TGTGCCAGCAGTTACTCCTCGGGACTAGCATACTACGAGCAGTACTTC	CASSYSSGLAYYEQYF
TRBV11-3	.	TRBJ2-1	.	TGTGCCAGCAGCTTAGATGGTTCCGGGAGAGGCTACAATGAGCAGTTCTTC	CASSLDGSGRGYNEQFF
TRBV4-2	.	TRBJ1-2	few	TGTGCCAGCAGCCAAGATCAGGCCGGCGCATCCAACTATGGCTACACCTTC	CASSQDQAGASNYGYTF
TRBV2	TRBD1	TRBJ2-4	.	TGTGCCAGCACTAGGGACAGTGGAAACATTCAGTACTTC	CASTRDSGNIQYF
TRBV28	TRBD1	TRBJ2-2	.	TGTGCCAGCAGTCTCGGACAGGGAGAAACCGGGGAGCTGTTTTTT	CASSLGQGETGELFF
TRBV5-1	TRBD2	TRBJ2-3	.	TGCGCCAGCAGCTTAAACAGCGGGGTGACAGATACGCAGTATTTT	CASSLNSGVTDTQYF
TRBV29-1	TRBD2	TRBJ2-1	.	TGCAGCGTTGAAGATTTGGTAGCGGGGGGGCATGAGCAGTTCTTC	CSVEDLVAGGHEQFF
TRBV9	TRBD2	TRBJ2-5	few	TGTGCCAGCAGCGTAGCGGGTAGCGGGGAAGAGACCCAGTACTTC	CASSVAGSGEETQYF
TRBV19	.	TRBJ1-2	.	TGTGCCAGTAGCAGGGCGGGGACTTATGGCTACACCTTC	CASSRAGTYGYTF
TRBV7-2	.	TRBJ2-7	few	TGTGCCAGCAGCTCGAACGGCGGGTACGAGCAGTACTTC	CASSSNGGYEQYF
TRBV7-6	.	TRBJ2-7	few	TGTGCCAGCAGCACCAGGAGTCAGGGGAACAACGAGCAGTACTTC	CASSTRSQGNNEQYF
TRBV5-4	TRBD2	TRBJ2-3	.	TGTGCCAGCAGCAGGACTAGCGGGAGTAGCACAGATACGCAGTATTTT	CASSRTSGSSTDTQYF
TRBV5-1	TRBD2	TRBJ2-2	.	TGCGCCAGCAGCTTGGGCGGGGGAAACACCGGGGAGCTGTTTTTT	CASSLGGGNTGELFF
TRBV5-6	.	TRBJ1-1	.	TGTGCCAGCAGCATTACAAGATACCGGAACACTGAAGCTTTCTTT	CASSITRYRNTEAFF
TRBV27	.	TRBJ2-3	.	TGTGCCAGCAGTTCCTTGGACCCACGCACAGATACGCAGTATTTT	CASSSLDPRTDTQYF
TRBV7-2	TRBD2	TRBJ2-4	.	TGTGCCAGCAGCGGCAGCGGGATAGCGGGGGGGAACATTCAGTACTTC	CASSGSGIAGGNIQYF
TRBV12-5	TRBD2	TRBJ2-3	.	TGTGCTACAAAGCGACTAGCGGGGATGGATACGCAGTATTTT	CATKRLAGMDTQYF
TRBV7-3	.	TRBJ1-2	.	TGTGCCAGCAGCTTAGACGAGAGGGCGGGAGGCTACACCTTC	CASSLDERAGGYTF
TRBV4-2	.	TRBJ1-5	.	TGTGCCAGCGGGTTTGGGAAGAATCAGCCCCAGCATTTT	CASGFGKNQPQHF
TRBV28	TRBD2	TRBJ2-1	few	TGTGCCAGCACTGCGGGAGGGCCCTACAATGAGCAGTTCTTC	CASTAGGPYNEQFF
TRBV5-1	.	TRBJ2-1	.	TGCGCCAGCAGCTTTACTACCATGGGGGTCAATGAGCAGTTCTTC	CASSFTTMGVNEQFF
TRBV4-1	.	TRBJ1-3	.	TGCGCCAGCAGCCAAGGGTGGTGGGCAGGGGCGGAAAACACCATATATTTT	CASSQGWWAGAENTIYF
TRBV10-3	.	TRBJ2-2	few	TGTGCCATCAGTGTGGAGGGGTGGACCGGGGAGCTGTTTTTT	CAISVEGWTGELFF